This paragraph covers one T cell receptor beta chain sequence. Antigen specificity is unknown. The sample originates from a study of regulatory T cells in long-lasting Graves disease. Time point: newly diagnosed GD, antithyroid drugs for less than 3 months. The TCR library was prepared using RNA isolated from PBMCs. CDR3 size: 16 residues. CDR1 is SGHAT and CDR2 is FQNNGV in the germline V gene. Trimming pared 1 base from V and 7 bases from J, leaving 20 bases between. Both iRepertoire HTBI primers and Arm-PCR of CDR3 regions were used to build the TCR beta libraries. In TCRdb, the multiplex PCR reads were re-called with MiXCR into one record per CDR3 protein. The table has approximately 470,000 distinct CDR3 sequences, 15% to 20% seen once. Study-wide points: Newly diagnosed patients had higher TCR diversity than persistent Graves' patients did.

These same data were also listed under a study on T cells in Graves' hyperthyroidism and ophthalmopathy. That source adds: With the HTBI primer set, the TCR CDR3 went through a first round of RT-PCR. Ophthalmopathy onset followed model prediction by a median around 6.9 months.

This receptor was taken from a man aged 35 to 55 with Graves disease. This material consisted of peripheral blood mononuclear cells (PBMCs), taken at new diagnosis, from a patient treated with antithyroid drugs. J is TRBJ2-7 and V is TRBV11-2; D might be TRBD1 or TRBD2, each matching 6 bases. CDR3 DNA: TGTGCCAGCAGCTTAGCCCGGCCGGGGGCCCTCTCTGAGCAGTACTTC. Its translation is CASSLARPGALSEQYF.